This T cell receptor (beta chain) originates from a study of T cell changes during pregnancy in multiple sclerosis. Germline V lookup: CDR1 SNHLY, CDR2 FYNNEI. CDR3 size: 15 residues. Deletions cut 5 bases from V and 5 bases from J, with 16 bases between. Repertoires were generated with immunoSEQ multiplex PCR, while TCRdb's copy carries only in-frame clones and drops some. The sample holds 100,000 or so clones, about nine tenths seen once. The origin of this receptor is a female donor with multiple sclerosis, enrolled in a pregnancy study. The chain couples TRBV2 to TRBJ1-5; D not certain. The source material was peripheral blood, sampled in the second trimester of pregnancy. The CDR3 is CASSLRTGSDQPQHF. The CDR3 DNA reads as TGTGCCAGCAGTCTCCGTACGGGGAGCGATCAGCCCCAGCATTTT.